The following is a T cell receptor (beta chain) sequence with its context. The antigen it recognizes is unknown. Base quality data are lacking; no much larger clone is found one base away. Reading the germline V gene gives CDR1 LGHNA and CDR2 YSLEER. The CDR3 holds 13 amino acids from the cysteine to the phenylalanine. The DNA shown is the 39-base CDR3, in frame from base 1. Between the V and J ends, shortened by 3 bases and 8 bases respectively, the junction contains 11 bases. These data are taken from a study of cytomegalovirus exposure and HLA in healthy donors (dated by TCRdb to 2016 to 2017). Looking at the study overall: According to an earlier analysis of 587 of the donors, about 179 million T cells yielded approximately 120 million unique TCR beta sequences and approximately 300 Gb of sequence data. The study profiled the T cell repertoires of hundreds of subjects by immunosequencing and related them to cytomegalovirus serostatus. In addition to the first cohort of roughly 700 subjects, a separate validation cohort of 120 different subjects was used. In an earlier analysis of about 590 of the donors, high-throughput TCR beta sequencing was used to judge whether each TCR beta V gene segment behaved as functional or pseudogenic. The genetic ancestry cluster associated with self-reported Caucasian donors included 65% to 90% of the roughly 360 genotyped donors. Typing coverage differed by locus: A, B, C, DRB1 and DQB1 were typed in about 620-640 donors, DQA1 in approximately 520, DPA1 in 606, and DPB1 in approximately 450. The study aimed to test whether cataloging public T cell receptors could reveal signatures of past pathogen exposure. Genome-wide SNP genotypes for about three fifths of the 666 donors were used in a later genetic analysis, which treated that subset as a discovery cohort. Among under 450 genotyped donors of the cohort, an average of approximately 250,000 unique TCR beta nucleotide sequences were sequenced per donor, roughly 20% of them non-productive. Roughly 310 gigabases of sequencing data and 70 million to 100 million unique TCR sequences were included in an early release covering several hundred HLA-typed donors. To predict cytomegalovirus infection status, the study combined high-throughput TCR immunosequencing, statistical association of individual TCRs with disease status, and machine learning. Class I and class II HLA loci were covered by the typing at four-digit resolution. A later analysis re-examined previously published TCR beta repertoires from more than 650 donors and added high-resolution HLA genotyping to investigate patterns of TCR occurrence. Several DR-DQ haplotypes were handled as single units for association and clustering, since linkage in the cohort was strong. Rather than using new phenotypic data, the later analysis identified candidate immune exposures from TCR beta sequences and from how often those sequences occurred across donors. All discovery cohort repertoires had been generated on a single sequencing platform. Donor age, sex, ethnicity and CMV serostatus were collected together with the repertoire data.

The library was produced with the immunoSEQ multiplex PCR assay. For the multiplex PCR, a mixture combining 60 forward primers for TCR Vbeta segments and 13 reverse primers for TCR Jbeta segments was used. A multiplex PCR assay on genomic DNA amplified the CDR3 region of rearranged TCR beta genes. Amplified TCR beta libraries were sequenced as 87-base-pair reads on the Illumina HiSeq System. The study's own analysis went as follows. A later analysis counted approximately 74 million unique TCR beta chains across the 600 to 850 repertoires, and 9 million to 14 million of these chains were shared by at least two donors. A nearest-neighbor algorithm error-corrected the raw reads and collapsed the reads into unique sequences, merging closely related sequences to remove PCR and sequencing errors. To assign V, D and J gene segments, CDR3 sequences were aligned to IMGT reference sequences. For a sequence to be retained, a match of at least six nucleotides was required to both a V gene segment and a J gene segment. A rearrangement was called productive if the CDR3 had no stop codons and remained in frame with V and J, and every other rearrangement was called non-productive. Following IMGT convention, CDR3 was defined as the stretch from the second conserved V-encoded cysteine up to the conserved J-encoded phenylalanine. The earlier analysis of some 580 of the donors excluded any sequence lacking an unambiguous match to a single V gene segment. In an earlier analysis of several hundred of the donors, V segments were called functional above 56.7% productive rearrangements and were called segregating when the between-donor standard deviation exceeded 5%. A statistical classification framework was developed to diagnose cytomegalovirus status using the catalog of TCR beta chain sequences. In a later analysis, TCR nucleotide sequences were compared against IMGT/GENE-DB human TR gene sequences so that V and J genes could be assigned. The TCRdist pipeline was used in a later analysis to assign CDR3 sequences and most-parsimonious VDJ recombination scenarios. A later analysis defined each TCR beta chain by its CDR3 amino acid sequence plus V-gene family, and excluded reads lacking a unique V-gene family. To address suspected cross-contamination and a sequencing artifact, a later analysis removed a few hundred highly shared, low-generation-probability nucleotide sequences. In a later analysis, a clonal expansion index for each public chain was calculated from normalized within-repertoire ranks of inferred template counts. A later analysis computed generation probabilities with a VDJ recombination model fitted to out-of-frame rearrangements, and checked the results against IGoR. In a later analysis, TCR-TCR, TCR-HLA and TCR-CMV co-occurrence was scored with hypergeometric tests, and a repertoire-size bias correction was applied to TCR pairs. In a later analysis, false discovery rates were estimated by permuting HLA or CMV assignments 20 times. In a later analysis, co-occurring TCRs were grouped using DBSCAN, with TCRdist sequence similarity added in when clustering inside HLA-allele-positive subsets. Co-occurrence clustering excluded repertoires with fewer than 30,000 or more than 120,000 public chains, plus five with anomalous nucleotide sharing. TCRdb obtained this table from immuneACCESS and retained in-frame rearrangements with V and J assigned. These tables miss some clones; where compared with another copy, unresolved V genes account for less than half of the shortfall, and the remainder is unexplained. V, J and clone size are those of that table, while D and trimming were read from the DNA. The sample table contains approximately 150,000 clones; only one count was recorded for approximately 77% of them. The top ten constitute around 2.4% of the sample.

The investigation overall reported the following: When HLA alleles, especially DR and DQ, strongly co-occurred, attributing TCR associations to individual alleles was difficult. The authors suggested that the approach could potentially be generalized to other disease states and immunological phenotypes. The sequencing pipeline was judged likely to have produced a cluster of highly shared sequence variants as a technical artifact. Because counts were too low, roughly 16 rarely observed V segments, including chromosome 9 orphons, were excluded from the earlier analysis of a few hundred of the donors. According to a later genetic analysis, donors in an Asian-associated ancestry cluster had fewer N-insertions in productive TCRs than the approximately 650-donor mean. In a later analysis, the rate of TCR association differed among HLA loci, with DRB1 alleles having the most associated TCRs and HLA-C alleles having the fewest. In a later analysis, most CMV-associated TCR beta chains were found to appear HLA-restricted, with HLA associations seemingly driven largely by CMV exposure. HLA typing was unavailable for some donors at each locus, so association tests used only the typed subset. Most TCR sequences were observed very rarely across donors, whereas some public TCRs were present in many individuals. Specific HLA alleles were associated with 15,000 to 20,000 TCR beta sequences at a false discovery rate of 0.05 in a later analysis. Linkage disequilibrium might explain the correlated functional status among segregating V segments, but an unknown experimental factor could not be excluded. The classifier was reported to diagnose cytomegalovirus status with high specificity and sensitivity in both the original and validation cohorts. An association between a missense DCLRE1C variant and V-gene and J-gene trimming of TCR beta chains was found in a later genetic analysis and replicated in an independent cohort. Immune exposure information for the cohort was limited to CMV serostatus. The cohort was sequenced for TCR beta chains only, and without alpha or paired-chain data the features that could be detected were limited. In vitro tests confirmed that a few of the cytomegalovirus-associated TCR beta chains recognize cytomegalovirus antigens. The study listed 164 TCR beta chains as associated with cytomegalovirus. Because the 87-base-pair reads could not distinguish some IMGT-functional V segments, including TRBV6-2 and TRBV6-3, those segments were excluded. A further reported finding was that TCR beta sequences accurately predicted the HLA-A and HLA-B alleles for most subjects in the first cohort. Sequencing depth was assumed to be roughly uniform across donors in the presence/absence analyses, though that assumption may not hold. Compared with equally common non-associated chains, HLA-associated TCR beta chains in a later analysis were more clonally expanded and had lower generation probabilities. Several of the top co-occurrence clusters appeared to be linked to parvovirus B19, influenza, CMV and Epstein-Barr virus, according to a later analysis. Broadly in line with IMGT annotations, most TCR beta V segments showed up in productive rearrangements about 87% or about 30% of the time in an earlier analysis of a few hundred of the donors.

In total, roughly 670 healthy bone marrow donors made up the cohort. At the time of sampling, all cohort members were nominally healthy, though unrecorded immune exposures were likely present. The donor tested CMV seronegative and was one of the 352 seronegative cohort members. Each donor provided a peripheral blood sample, and peripheral blood mononuclear cells were used for TCR beta sequencing. The Qiagen DNeasy Blood Extraction Kit was used to extract genomic DNA from the blood cell samples. The chain employs TRBV4-3 and TRBJ2-1; tentative D gene TRBD2, with 6 bases matching. Sequenced input: PBMCs. This TCR was recovered from a female donor in good health and CMV-seronegative. The encoded CDR3 is CASSQWQRDEQFF. The DNA reads TGCGCCAGCAGCCAGTGGCAGCGGGATGAGCAGTTCTTC.